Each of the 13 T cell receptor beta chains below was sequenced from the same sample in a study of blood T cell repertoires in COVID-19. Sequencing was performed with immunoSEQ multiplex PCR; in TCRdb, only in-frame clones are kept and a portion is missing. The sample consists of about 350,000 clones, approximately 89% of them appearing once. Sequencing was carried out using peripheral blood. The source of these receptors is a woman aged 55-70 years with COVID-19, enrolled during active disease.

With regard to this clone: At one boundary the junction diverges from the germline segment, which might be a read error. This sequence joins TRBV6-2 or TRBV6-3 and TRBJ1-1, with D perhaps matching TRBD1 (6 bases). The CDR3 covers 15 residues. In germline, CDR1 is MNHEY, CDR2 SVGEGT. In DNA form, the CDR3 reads TGTGCCAGCAGTCACTCCGGGACACTAAACACTGAAGCTTTCTTT. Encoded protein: CASSHSGTLNTEAFF.

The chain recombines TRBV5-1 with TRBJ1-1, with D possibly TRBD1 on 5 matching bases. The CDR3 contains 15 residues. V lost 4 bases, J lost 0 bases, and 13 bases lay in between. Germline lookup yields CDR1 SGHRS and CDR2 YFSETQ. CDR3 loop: CASSGAGGLNTEAFF. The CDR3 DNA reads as TGCGCCAGCAGCGGCGCCGGGGGTCTGAACACTGAAGCTTTCTTT.

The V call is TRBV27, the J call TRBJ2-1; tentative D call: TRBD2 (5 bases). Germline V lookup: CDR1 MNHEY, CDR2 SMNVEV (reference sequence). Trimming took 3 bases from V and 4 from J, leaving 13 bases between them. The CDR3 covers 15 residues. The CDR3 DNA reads TGTGCCAGCAGTTTTGCCCGGGGTCCATACAATGAGCAGTTCTTC. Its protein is CASSFARGPYNEQFF.

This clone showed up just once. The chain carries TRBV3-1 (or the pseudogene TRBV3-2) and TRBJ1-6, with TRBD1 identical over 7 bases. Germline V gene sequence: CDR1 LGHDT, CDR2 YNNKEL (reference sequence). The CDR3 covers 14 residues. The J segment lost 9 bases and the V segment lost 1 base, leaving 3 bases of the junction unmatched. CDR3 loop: CASSQGGGVSPLHF. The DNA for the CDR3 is TGTGCCAGCAGCCAAGGAGGGGGCGTTTCACCCCTCCACTTT.

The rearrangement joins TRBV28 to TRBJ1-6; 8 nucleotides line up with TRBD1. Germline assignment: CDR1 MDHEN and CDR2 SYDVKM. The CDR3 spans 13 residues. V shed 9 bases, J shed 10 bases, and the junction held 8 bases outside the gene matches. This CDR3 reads CASKGQGWSPLHF. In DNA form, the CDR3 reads TGTGCCAGTAAAGGACAGGGCTGGTCACCCCTCCACTTT. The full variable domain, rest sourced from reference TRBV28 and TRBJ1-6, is DVKVTQSSRYLVKRTGEKVFLECVQDMDHENMFWYRQDPGLGLRLIYFSYDVKMKEKGDIPEGYSVSREKKERFSLILESASTNQTSMYLCASKGQGWSPLHFGNGTRLTVT.

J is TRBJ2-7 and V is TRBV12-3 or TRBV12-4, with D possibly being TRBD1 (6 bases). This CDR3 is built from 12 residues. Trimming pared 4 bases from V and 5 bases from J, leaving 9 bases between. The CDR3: CASSSQGHEQYF. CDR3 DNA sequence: TGTGCCAGCAGTTCACAGGGCCACGAGCAGTACTTC.

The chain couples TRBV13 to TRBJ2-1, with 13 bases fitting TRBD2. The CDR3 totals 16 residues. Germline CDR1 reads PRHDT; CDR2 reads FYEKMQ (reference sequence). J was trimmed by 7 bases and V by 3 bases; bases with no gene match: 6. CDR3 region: CASSFLTSGGRNEQFF. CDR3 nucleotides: TGTGCCAGCAGCTTCCTGACTAGCGGGGGGAGGAATGAGCAGTTCTTC.

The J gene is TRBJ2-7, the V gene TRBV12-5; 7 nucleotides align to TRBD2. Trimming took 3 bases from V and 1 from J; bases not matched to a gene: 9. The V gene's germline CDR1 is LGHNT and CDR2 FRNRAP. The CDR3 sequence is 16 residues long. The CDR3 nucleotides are TGTGCTAGTGGTTTATTATCGGGGGGAGGTTCCTACGAGCAGTACTTC. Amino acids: CASGLLSGGGSYEQYF.

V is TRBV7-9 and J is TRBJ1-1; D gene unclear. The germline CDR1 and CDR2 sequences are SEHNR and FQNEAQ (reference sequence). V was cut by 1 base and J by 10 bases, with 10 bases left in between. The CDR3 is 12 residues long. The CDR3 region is CASSLVGRGAFF. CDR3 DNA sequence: TGTGCCAGCAGCTTAGTGGGGAGAGGAGCTTTCTTT.

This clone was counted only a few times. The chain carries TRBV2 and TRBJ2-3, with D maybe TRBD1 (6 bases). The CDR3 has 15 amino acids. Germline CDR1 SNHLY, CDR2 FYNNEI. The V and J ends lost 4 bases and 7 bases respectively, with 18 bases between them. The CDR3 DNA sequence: TGTGCCAGCAGTGTCCGACAGGCCGAACCTAATACGCAGTATTTT. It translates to CASSVRQAEPNTQYF.

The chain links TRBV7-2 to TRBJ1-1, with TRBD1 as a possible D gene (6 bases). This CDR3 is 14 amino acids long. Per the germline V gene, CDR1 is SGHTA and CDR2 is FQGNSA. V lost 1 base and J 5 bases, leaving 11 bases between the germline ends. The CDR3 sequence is CASSLVQGWTEAFF. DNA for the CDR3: TGTGCCAGCAGCTTAGTACAGGGCTGGACTGAAGCTTTCTTT. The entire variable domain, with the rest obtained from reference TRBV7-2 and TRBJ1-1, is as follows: GAGVSQSPSNKVTEKGKDVELRCDPISGHTALYWYRQSLGQGLEFLIYFQGNSAPDKSGLPSDRFSAERTGGSVSTLTIQRTQQEDSAVYLCASSLVQGWTEAFFGQGTRLTVV.

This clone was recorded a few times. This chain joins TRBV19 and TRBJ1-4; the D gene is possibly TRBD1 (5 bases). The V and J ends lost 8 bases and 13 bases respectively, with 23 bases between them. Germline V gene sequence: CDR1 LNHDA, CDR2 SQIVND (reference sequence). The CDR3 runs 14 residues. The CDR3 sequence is CASRGTTPMKRLFF. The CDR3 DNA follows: TGTGCCAGTCGGGGGACGACTCCAATGAAAAGACTGTTTTTT.

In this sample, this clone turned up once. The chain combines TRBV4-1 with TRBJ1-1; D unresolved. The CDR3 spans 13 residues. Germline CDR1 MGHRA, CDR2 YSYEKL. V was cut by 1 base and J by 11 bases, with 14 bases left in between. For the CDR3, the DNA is TGCGCCAGCAGCCAAGGGCCGGGGAAAACGGCTTTCTTT. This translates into CASSQGPGKTAFF.